This TCR beta chain was documented in a study of blood T cells in healthy people across ages. Study-wide points: The study found more naive CD4+ cells and higher diversity in long-lived than aged donors.

The study isolated at least 6.5 million PBMCs from each sample. There were at least 5 micrograms of total RNA extracted from every sample. There are 16 residues in the CDR3. Unmatched junction bases numbered 8, after V lost 0 bases and J lost 4 bases. Germline V lookup: CDR1 SGHKS, CDR2 YYEKEE (reference sequence). About this clonotype: The antigen is not known.

A second PCR, run for roughly 7 to 12 cycles, used a sample-barcoded 5' primer plus a J-beta primer mix. Researchers report that a template-switch adaptor with 12 random nucleotides tagged each cDNA molecule. TCRdb independently ran MiXCR on the 5' RACE reads; one entry per CDR3 protein. The sample includes about 400,000 distinct CDR3 sequences, roughly half of them seen just once. What was sequenced was blood. The gene calls are TRBV5-5 and TRBJ2-3, with 7 bases lining up with TRBD1. The receptor was isolated from a man in his fifties or sixties in good health. CDR3 nucleotide sequence: TGTGCCAGCAGCTTGGCCTGGGGACAGTCCGCAGATACGCAGTATTTT. This translates into CASSLAWGQSADTQYF.